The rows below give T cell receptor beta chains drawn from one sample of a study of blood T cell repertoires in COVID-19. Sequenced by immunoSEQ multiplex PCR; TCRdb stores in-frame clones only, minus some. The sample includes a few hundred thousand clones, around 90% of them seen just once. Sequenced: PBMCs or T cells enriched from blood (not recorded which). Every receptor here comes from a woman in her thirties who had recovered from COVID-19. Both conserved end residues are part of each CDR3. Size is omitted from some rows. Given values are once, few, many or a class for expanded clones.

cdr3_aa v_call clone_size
CASSPTGVGEKLFF TRBV11-3 -
CASSFSGRVYEQYF TRBV11-2 -
CASRTDLNEKLFF TRBV18 -
CASSGQIPKLFF TRBV28 -
CASSIGGGGNEQFF TRBV19 -
CASSFRVSGANVLTF TRBV7-3 -
CASTRQVDEQFF TRBV2 -
CASRPPGGIAEAFF TRBV7-8 -
CASSFSLGGGTDTQYF TRBV7-9 -
CASSVGLAGSGELFF TRBV7-2 -
CASSKTGYYGYTF TRBV7-2 -
CASSYSRDSPNTGELFF TRBV6-2/TRBV6-3 -
CATTENYEQYF TRBV27 -
CAWTGAGSYNEQFF TRBV30 -
CASSLGGGAFSNEQFF TRBV11-2 -
CASSQTGRAVEAFF TRBV3-1/TRBV3-2 -
CASTGGGGTEAFF TRBV9 once
CASTDLTTGSYEQYF TRBV7-9 -
CASSQVDTLDNEQFF TRBV4-3 -
CASSDRGGYTGELFF TRBV19 few
CASSLVRGDEQYF TRBV7-2 -
CASSSIGAGEKLFF TRBV28 -
CASSEQGVNRYEQYF TRBV7-9 -
CASSDRGLRRDSQPQHF TRBV10-1 -
CASSRGEGRLNTEAFF TRBV7-2 -
CASSQGRGDEQYF TRBV7-7 -
CASTYQAGGETQYF TRBV6-5 few
CASSYKTGLHNEQFF TRBV6-2/TRBV6-3 -
CASSFEVGGYEQYF TRBV27 -
CASSRTGVGTGELFF TRBV11-3 -
CASSPGQGEGEQYF TRBV5-8 -
CASSLTAGGNYEQYF TRBV7-3 -
CASRIGMTAEAFF TRBV19 -
CASSSGGHTEAFF TRBV28 few
CASSLQGGNIQYF TRBV12-3/TRBV12-4 -
CASRREAGNQPQHF TRBV19 -
CASSFASRGEKLFF TRBV7-8 -
CASSLEASAYNEQFF TRBV5-5 once
CATLNAGWREGGNTIYF TRBV28 -
CASSLDQNTEAFF TRBV7-9 few
CASSYSSRLAGIQETQYF TRBV6-2/TRBV6-3 -
CASSPQDRGHGYTF TRBV18 -
CASSPGTSGEPSTDTQYF TRBV5-8 -
CASSVQGQGAAEAFF TRBV5-1 -
CASSYSSGTAYEQYF TRBV6-5 -
CASSLNGSLAQETQYF TRBV5-1 -
CASSLVRGAAYEQYF TRBV5-1 -
CASSRGGESAYEQYF TRBV7-2 -
CAIGRRDYGYTF TRBV7-2 -
CASSAGQETQYF TRBV6-2/TRBV6-3 -
CASSLFPGTAGNTIYF TRBV7-2 -
CASSPTGGHTLPYEQYF TRBV11-3 -
CASSIGQGGEQYF TRBV5-1 once
CASSSNRGSKNIQYF TRBV11-3 -
CASSQDYGTGDGYTF TRBV3-1/TRBV3-2 -
CASSVGRIGNEQFF TRBV2 once
CASSLTGASSGANVLTF TRBV7-2 -
CASSAGVEQFF TRBV5-1 -
CASSQIGGYNSPLHF TRBV4-1 -
CASSQDRQGGTEAFF TRBV4-1 -